This T cell receptor beta chain was documented in a study of T cell changes during pregnancy in multiple sclerosis. This CDR3 has 15 residues. V lost 1 base to trimming and J lost 3 bases, with 16 bases between them. Germline V CDR1 and CDR2: SQVTM, ANQGSEA. Some clones are missing from TCRdb's copy, which holds only in-frame ones; the method was immunoSEQ multiplex PCR. The sample lists around 110,000 clones; around 92% were seen once. The clonotype originates from a female donor in good health, enrolled as a control in a pregnancy study. The V call is TRBV29-1, the J call TRBJ2-7; no clear D gene. Sequencing used peripheral blood, obtained in the third trimester of pregnancy. The CDR3 region is CSVEGLHHDNYEQYF. In nucleotides, the CDR3 is TGCAGCGTTGAAGGGTTACACCACGACAACTACGAGCAGTACTTC.